The clone carrying this TCR beta chain is labeled as medium-sized. Its matching antigen is unknown. V was cut by 5 bases and J by 0 bases, with 13 bases left in between. The CDR3 covers 16 residues. Germline CDR1 is KGHDR and CDR2 is SFDVKD. The sample is drawn from a study of read filtering for tumor transcriptome and immune sequencing. The library was built from roughly 400 ng RNA with molecular barcoded adaptors for alpha/delta and beta/gamma chains. MiXCR, run by TCRdb on the reads, gives a single entry per CDR3 protein. The table includes 40,000 or so distinct CDR3 sequences, roughly an eighth detected once. Sampling of bone marrow took place during active disease in every patient. The study's findings and limits: Without single-read clonotypes, shared clonotype proportions correlated more between IR-seq and RNA-seq. This fraction held mixed bone marrow immune cells after CD138-negative sorting.

The gene calls are TRBV24-1 and TRBJ2-1; D is unresolved. The TCR was taken from a donor over 35 with multiple myeloma. Sequenced input: a population of CD138-negative cells sorted from bone marrow. The CDR3 nucleotides are TGTGCCACCAGTGTCTCGGCGGCGAGCTCCTACAATGAGCAGTTCTTC. This encodes CATSVSAASSYNEQFF.